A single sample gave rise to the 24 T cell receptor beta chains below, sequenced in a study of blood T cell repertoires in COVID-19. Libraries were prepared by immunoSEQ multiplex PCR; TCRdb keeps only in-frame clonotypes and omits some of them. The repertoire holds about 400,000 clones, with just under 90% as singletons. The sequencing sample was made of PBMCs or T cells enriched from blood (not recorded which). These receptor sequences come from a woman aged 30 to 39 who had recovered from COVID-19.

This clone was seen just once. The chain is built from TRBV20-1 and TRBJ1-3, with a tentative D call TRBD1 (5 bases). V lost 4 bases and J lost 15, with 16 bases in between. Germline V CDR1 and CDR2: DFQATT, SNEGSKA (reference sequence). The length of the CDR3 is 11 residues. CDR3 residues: CSANQGVLRYF. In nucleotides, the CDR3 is TGCAGTGCTAACCAGGGCGTCTTGAGATATTTT.

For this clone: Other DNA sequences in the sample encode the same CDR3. The chain's CDR3 is CASSSGQGYGYTF. The DNA of the CDR3 is TGTGCCAGCAGCTCGGGACAGGGCTATGGCTACACCTTC. The chain is built from TRBV7-3 and TRBJ1-2, with 9 bases that match TRBD1. The V segment lost 4 bases and the J segment 4 bases; nucleotides outside the gene matches: 1. Germline lookup yields CDR1 SGHTA and CDR2 FQGTGA. This CDR3 comprises 13 residues. Combining the CDR3 with reference TRBV7-3 and TRBJ1-2 gives the whole variable domain GAGVSQTPSNKVTEKGKYVELRCDPISGHTALYWYRQSLGQGPEFLIYFQGTGAADDSGLPNDRFFAVRPEGSVSTLKIQRTERGDSAVYLCASSSGQGYGYTFGSGTRLTVV.

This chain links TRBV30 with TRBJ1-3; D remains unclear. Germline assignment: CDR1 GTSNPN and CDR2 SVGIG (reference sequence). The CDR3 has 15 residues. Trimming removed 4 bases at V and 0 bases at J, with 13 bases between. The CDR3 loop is CAWNMGKPSGNTIYF. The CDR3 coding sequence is TGTGCCTGGAATATGGGCAAGCCCTCTGGAAACACCATATATTTT.

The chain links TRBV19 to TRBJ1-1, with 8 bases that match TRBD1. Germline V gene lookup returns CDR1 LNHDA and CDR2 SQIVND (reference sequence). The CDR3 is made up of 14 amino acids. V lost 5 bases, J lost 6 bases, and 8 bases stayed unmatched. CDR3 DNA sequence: TGTGCCAGTAGTCCCCTTCAGGGGGCGGCTGAAGCTTTCTTT. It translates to CASSPLQGAAEAFF.

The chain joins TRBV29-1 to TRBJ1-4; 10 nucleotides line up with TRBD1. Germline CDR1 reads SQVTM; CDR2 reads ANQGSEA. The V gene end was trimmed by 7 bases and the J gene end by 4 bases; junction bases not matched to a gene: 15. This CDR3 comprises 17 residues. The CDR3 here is CSDLPRGQGNDNEKLFF. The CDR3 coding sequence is TGCAGCGACCTCCCGAGGGGACAGGGGAACGATAATGAAAAACTGTTTTTT.

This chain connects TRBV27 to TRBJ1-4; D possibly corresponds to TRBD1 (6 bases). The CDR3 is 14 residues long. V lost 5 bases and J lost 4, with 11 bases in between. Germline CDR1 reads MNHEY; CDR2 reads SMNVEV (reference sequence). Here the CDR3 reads CASSLRTDNEKLFF. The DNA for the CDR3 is TGTGCCAGCAGTCTCCGGACAGATAATGAAAAACTGTTTTTT.

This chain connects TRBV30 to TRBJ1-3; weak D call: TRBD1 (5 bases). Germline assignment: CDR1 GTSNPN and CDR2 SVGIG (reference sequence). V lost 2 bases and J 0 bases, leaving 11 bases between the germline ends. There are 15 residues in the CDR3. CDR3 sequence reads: CAWSTGSHSGNTIYF. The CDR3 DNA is TGTGCCTGGAGTACAGGTTCCCACTCTGGAAACACCATATATTTT. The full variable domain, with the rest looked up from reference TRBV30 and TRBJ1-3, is SQTIHQWPATLVQPVGSPLSLECTVEGTSNPNLYWYRQAAGRGLQLLFYSVGIGQISSEVPQNLSASRPQDRQFILSSKKLLLSDSGFYLCAWSTGSHSGNTIYFGEGSWLTVV.

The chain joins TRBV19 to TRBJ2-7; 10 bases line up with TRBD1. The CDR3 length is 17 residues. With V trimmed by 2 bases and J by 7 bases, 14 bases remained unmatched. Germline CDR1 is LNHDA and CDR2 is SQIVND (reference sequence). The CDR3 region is CASSISRDRGLVREQYF. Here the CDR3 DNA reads TGTGCCAGTAGTATATCCCGGGACAGGGGCCTGGTAAGAGAGCAGTACTTC.

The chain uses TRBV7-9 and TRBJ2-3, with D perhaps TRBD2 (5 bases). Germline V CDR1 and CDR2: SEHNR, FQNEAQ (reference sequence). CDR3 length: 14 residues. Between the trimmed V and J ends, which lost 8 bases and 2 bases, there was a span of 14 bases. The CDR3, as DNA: TGTGCCAGCGGACGATCAGCGGTCACAGATACGCAGTATTTT. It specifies CASGRSAVTDTQYF.

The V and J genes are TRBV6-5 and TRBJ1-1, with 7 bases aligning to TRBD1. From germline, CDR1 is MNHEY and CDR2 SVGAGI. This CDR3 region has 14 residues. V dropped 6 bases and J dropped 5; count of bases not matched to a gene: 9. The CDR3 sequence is CASRRQEGATEAFF. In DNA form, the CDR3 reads TGTGCCAGCAGGAGGCAGGAGGGGGCGACTGAAGCTTTCTTT.

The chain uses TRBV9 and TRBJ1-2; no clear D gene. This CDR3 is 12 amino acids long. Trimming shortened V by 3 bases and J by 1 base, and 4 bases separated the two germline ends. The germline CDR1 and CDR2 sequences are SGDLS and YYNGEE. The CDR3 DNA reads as TGTGCCAGCAGCGCCCATAACTATGGCTACACCTTC. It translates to CASSAHNYGYTF.

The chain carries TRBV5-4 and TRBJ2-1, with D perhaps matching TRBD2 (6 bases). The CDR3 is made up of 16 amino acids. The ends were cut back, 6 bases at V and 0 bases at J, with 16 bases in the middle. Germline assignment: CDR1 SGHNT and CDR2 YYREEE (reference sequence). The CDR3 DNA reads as TGTGCCAGCACCCAAGGGGCGGGGAACTCCTACAATGAGCAGTTCTTC. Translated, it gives CASTQGAGNSYNEQFF. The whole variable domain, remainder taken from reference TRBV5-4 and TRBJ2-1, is ETGVTQSPTHLIKTRGQQVTLRCSSQSGHNTVSWYQQALGQGPQFIFQYYREEENGRGNFPPRFSGLQFPNYSSELNVNALELDDSALYLCASTQGAGNSYNEQFFGPGTRLTVL.

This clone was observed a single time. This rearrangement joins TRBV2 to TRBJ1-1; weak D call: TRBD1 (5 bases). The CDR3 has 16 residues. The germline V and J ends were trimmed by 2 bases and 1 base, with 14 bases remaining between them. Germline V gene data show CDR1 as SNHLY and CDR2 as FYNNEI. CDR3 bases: TGTGCCAGCAGTGAAACCTTTGGGGGGAGGAACACTGAAGCTTTCTTT. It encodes CASSETFGGRNTEAFF.

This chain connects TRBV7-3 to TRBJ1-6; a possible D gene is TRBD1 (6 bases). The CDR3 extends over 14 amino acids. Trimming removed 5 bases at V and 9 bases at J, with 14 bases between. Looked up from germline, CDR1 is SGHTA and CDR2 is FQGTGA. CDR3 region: CASSPTQGASPLHF. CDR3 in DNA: TGTGCCAGCAGCCCGACACAGGGTGCTTCACCCCTCCACTTT.

Here the CDR3 reads CASSPPNRGNYGYTF. CDR3 sequence (DNA): TGTGCCAGCTCACCCCCCAACAGGGGAAACTATGGCTACACCTTC. V and J are TRBV18 and TRBJ1-2, with 7 bases identical to TRBD1. Germline-derived CDR1 and CDR2 are KGHSH and LQKENI. This CDR3 is built from 15 residues. The V gene end was trimmed by 3 bases and the J gene end by 2 bases; junction bases not matched to a gene: 6.

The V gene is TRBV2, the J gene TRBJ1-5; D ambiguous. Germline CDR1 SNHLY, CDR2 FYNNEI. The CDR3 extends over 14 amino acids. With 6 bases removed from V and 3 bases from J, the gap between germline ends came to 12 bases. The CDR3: CASRDLTPNQPQHF. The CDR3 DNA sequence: TGTGCCAGCAGGGACTTGACGCCCAATCAGCCCCAGCATTTT.

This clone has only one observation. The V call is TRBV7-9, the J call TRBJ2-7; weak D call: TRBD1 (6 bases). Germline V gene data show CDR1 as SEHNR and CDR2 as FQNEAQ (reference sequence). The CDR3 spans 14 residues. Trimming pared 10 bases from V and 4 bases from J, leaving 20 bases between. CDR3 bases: TGTGCCACACGAAAGGGGGAGAAACGGTACGAGCAGTACTTC. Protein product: CATRKGEKRYEQYF. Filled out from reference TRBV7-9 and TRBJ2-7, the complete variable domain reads DTGVSQNPRHKITKRGQNVTFRCDPISEHNRLYWYRQTLGQGPEFLTYFQNEAQLEKSRLLSDRFSAERPKGSFSTLEIQRTEQGDSAMYLCATRKGEKRYEQYFGPGTRLTVT.

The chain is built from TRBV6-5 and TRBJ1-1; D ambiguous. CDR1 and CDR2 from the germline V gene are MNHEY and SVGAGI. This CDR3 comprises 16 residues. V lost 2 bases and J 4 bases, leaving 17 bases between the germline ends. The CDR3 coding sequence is TGTGCCAGCAGTTACCGTTTAGCGGGTCGGGGCACTGAAGCTTTCTTT. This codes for CASSYRLAGRGTEAFF.

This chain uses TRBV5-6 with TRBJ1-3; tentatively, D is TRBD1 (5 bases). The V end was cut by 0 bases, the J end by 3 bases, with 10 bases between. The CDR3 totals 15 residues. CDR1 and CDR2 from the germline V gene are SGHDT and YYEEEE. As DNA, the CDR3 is TGTGCCAGCAGCTTGGGACAGCTCTTTGGAAACACCATATATTTT. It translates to CASSLGQLFGNTIYF.

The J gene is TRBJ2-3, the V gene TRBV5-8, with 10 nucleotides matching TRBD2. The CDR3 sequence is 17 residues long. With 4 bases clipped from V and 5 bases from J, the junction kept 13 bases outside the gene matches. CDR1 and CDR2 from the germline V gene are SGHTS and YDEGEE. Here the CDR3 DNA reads TGTGCCAGCAGCCTAACATTAGGGACTAGCGTAGTAGATACGCAGTATTTT. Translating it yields CASSLTLGTSVVDTQYF.

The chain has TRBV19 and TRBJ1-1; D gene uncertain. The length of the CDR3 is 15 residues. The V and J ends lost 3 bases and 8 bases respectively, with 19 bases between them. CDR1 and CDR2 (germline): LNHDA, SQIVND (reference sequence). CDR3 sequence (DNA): TGTGCCAGTAGTATCAGGTTGCTGGCAGGCCAGGAAGCTTTCTTT. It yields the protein CASSIRLLAGQEAFF.

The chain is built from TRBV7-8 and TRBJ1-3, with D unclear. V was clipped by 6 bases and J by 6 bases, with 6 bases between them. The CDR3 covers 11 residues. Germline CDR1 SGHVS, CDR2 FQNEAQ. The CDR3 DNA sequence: TGTGCCAGCAGGTCCCTAAACACCATATATTTT. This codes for CASRSLNTIYF.

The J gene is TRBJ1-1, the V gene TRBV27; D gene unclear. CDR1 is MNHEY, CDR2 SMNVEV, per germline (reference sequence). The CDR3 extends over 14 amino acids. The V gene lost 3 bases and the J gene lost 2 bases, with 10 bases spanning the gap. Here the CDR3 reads CASSFRQLNTEAFF. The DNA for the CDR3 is TGTGCCAGCAGTTTCCGCCAACTAAACACTGAAGCTTTCTTT.

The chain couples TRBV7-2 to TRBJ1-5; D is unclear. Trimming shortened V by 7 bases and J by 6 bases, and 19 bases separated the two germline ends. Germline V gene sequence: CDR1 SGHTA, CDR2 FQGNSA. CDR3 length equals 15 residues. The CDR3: CASTFESNMSQPQHF. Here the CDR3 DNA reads TGTGCCAGCACCTTCGAATCTAATATGTCTCAGCCCCAGCATTTT.